Listed here are 13 T cell receptor beta chains from one sample, sequenced in a study of blood T cell repertoires in COVID-19. Assay: immunoSEQ multiplex PCR; the TCRdb copy retains only in-frame clones and omits some. The top ten clones hold roughly 2% of a sample with about 480,000 clones, approximately 90% of them seen once. The sequencing sample was made of PBMCs or T cells enriched from blood (not recorded which). These receptors were obtained from a woman aged 18-29 years with acute COVID-19.

The genes are TRBV29-1 and TRBJ2-1; the match to TRBD1 covers 9 bases. Germline trimming cut 6 bases from V and 0 bases from J; bases unmatched to any gene: 6. The CDR3 has 15 residues. CDR1 and CDR2 (germline): SQVTM, ANQGSEA. The DNA of the CDR3 is TGCAGCGTGGGGACAGGGACGGGCTCCTACAATGAGCAGTTCTTC. It yields the protein CSVGTGTGSYNEQFF.

The rearrangement joins TRBV9 to TRBJ2-7, with TRBD1 matching over 9 bases. Germline V gives CDR1 SGDLS, CDR2 YYNGEE. This CDR3 comprises 16 residues. With V trimmed by 2 bases and J by 3 bases, 9 bases remained unmatched. CDR3 nucleotides: TGTGCCAGCAGCGTCTCAGGACAGGGGCCCTACTACGAGCAGTACTTC. It specifies CASSVSGQGPYYEQYF. Together with reference TRBV9 and TRBJ2-7, the CDR3 gives the full variable domain: DSGVTQTPKHLITATGQRVTLRCSPRSGDLSVYWYQQSLDQGLQFLIQYYNGEERAKGNILERFSAQQFPDLHSELNLSSLELGDSALYFCASSVSGQGPYYEQYFGPGTRLTVT.

The chain recombines TRBV10-2 with TRBJ2-1; D perhaps matches TRBD2 (6 bases). Germline-derived CDR1 and CDR2 are WSHSY and SAAADI. The V end lost 4 bases, the J end lost 6 bases, and 7 bases lay between the germline ends. This CDR3 comprises 12 residues. This chain's CDR3 is CASSGLVNEQFF. The DNA for the CDR3 is TGCGCCAGCAGTGGACTAGTCAATGAGCAGTTCTTC.

The chain has TRBV11-2 and TRBJ2-1; D is uncertain. Germline V gene lookup returns CDR1 SGHAT and CDR2 FQNNGV. The V and J ends lost 2 bases and 7 bases respectively, with 15 bases between them. This CDR3 comprises 15 residues. The CDR3 nucleotides read TGTGCCAGCAGCTTAAGTAGTCTTTCAAAAAATGAGCAGTTCTTC. Its translation is CASSLSSLSKNEQFF. The whole variable domain, remainder taken from reference TRBV11-2 and TRBJ2-1, is EAGVAQSPRYKIIEKRQSVAFWCNPISGHATLYWYQQILGQGPKLLIQFQNNGVVDDSQLPKDRFSAERLKGVDSTLKIQPAKLEDSAVYLCASSLSSLSKNEQFFGPGTRLTVL.

The chain uses TRBV20-1 and TRBJ2-7; unclear D gene. The CDR3 spans 11 residues. Germline V gives CDR1 DFQATT, CDR2 SNEGSKA (reference sequence). Trimming pared 3 bases from V and 3 bases from J, leaving 6 bases between. The CDR3 loop reads CSARGNYEQYF. As DNA, the CDR3 is TGCAGTGCTAGGGGCAACTACGAGCAGTACTTC.

The chain couples TRBV4-1 to TRBJ1-5; D gene unclear. Germline CDR1 reads MGHRA; CDR2 reads YSYEKL. Trimming stripped 3 bases from V and 2 bases from J, with 11 bases between. The CDR3 is 15 amino acids. CDR3 sequence (DNA): TGCGCCAGCAGCCAGGAGAGTTTTCGCAATCAGCCCCAGCATTTT. It yields the protein CASSQESFRNQPQHF.

Worth noting for this clone: A junction end diverges from the germline sequence, so it may reflect a read error. This chain uses TRBV7-6 with TRBJ1-5; 7 bases map to TRBD1. Per the germline V gene, CDR1 is SGHVS and CDR2 is FNYEAQ. The CDR3 length is 15 residues. CDR3 in DNA: TGTGCCAGCAGCTACCTGGAAGGGGGCAACCAGCCCCAGCATTTT. It codes for CASSYLEGGNQPQHF.

V and J are TRBV2 and TRBJ2-7, with D possibly being TRBD2 (5 bases). The germline V gene encodes CDR1 SNHLY and CDR2 FYNNEI. This CDR3 region has 14 residues. The V end lost 4 bases, the J end lost 0 bases, and 10 bases lay between the germline ends. CDR3 amino acids: CASSVPGSSYEQYF. The CDR3 bases are TGTGCCAGCAGTGTTCCTGGGAGCTCCTACGAGCAGTACTTC. The full variable domain, completed using reference TRBV2 and TRBJ2-7, is EPEVTQTPSHQVTQMGQEVILRCVPISNHLYFYWYRQILGQKVEFLVSFYNNEISEKSEIFDDQFSVERPDGSNFTLKIRSTKLEDSAMYFCASSVPGSSYEQYFGPGTRLTVT.

This clone was seen a handful of times. The chain uses TRBV6-5 and TRBJ2-2; D is undetermined. CDR3 length equals 14 residues. The ends were cut back, 1 base at V and 6 bases at J, with 9 bases in the middle. Germline V lookup: CDR1 MNHEY, CDR2 SVGAGI. DNA of the CDR3: TGTGCCAGCAGTTACTTTCTGAGTTCCGGGGAGCTGTTTTTT. The encoded protein is CASSYFLSSGELFF.

V usage is TRBV11-2 and J usage is TRBJ1-3; possibly TRBD1 for D (5 bases). The germline V and J ends were trimmed by 5 bases and 0 bases, with 11 bases remaining between them. The germline V gene encodes CDR1 SGHAT and CDR2 FQNNGV. The CDR3 loop spans 15 amino acids. The CDR3, as DNA: TGTGCCAGCAGCCAACAGGTGACCTCTGGAAACACCATATATTTT. Protein sequence: CASSQQVTSGNTIYF.

The V gene is TRBV5-1, the J gene TRBJ1-1; tentative D call: TRBD1 (5 bases). V lost 0 bases and J lost 4, with 10 bases in between. The CDR3 is 14 amino acids. In germline, CDR1 is SGHRS, CDR2 YFSETQ. The CDR3 spells CASSLVRGSTEAFF. The CDR3 nucleotides read TGCGCCAGCAGCTTGGTTCGGGGGAGCACTGAAGCTTTCTTT.

The CDR3 loop is CASSPLGTGGGYTEAFF. The DNA for the CDR3 is TGTGCCAGCAGCCCACTGGGAACAGGGGGGGGATACACTGAAGCTTTCTTT. This chain connects TRBV5-5 to TRBJ1-1; 8 bases agree with TRBD1. Germline-derived CDR1 and CDR2 are SGHKS and YYEKEE (reference sequence). After removal of 4 bases from V and 3 bases from J, the junction contained 14 bases not matched to a gene. The CDR3 length is 17 residues.

This chain joins TRBV2 and TRBJ1-2, with a possible D match to TRBD1 (6 bases). CDR1 SNHLY and CDR2 FYNNEI come from the germline V gene. With 3 bases removed from V and 7 bases from J, the gap between germline ends came to 18 bases. The CDR3 has 15 residues. CDR3 DNA: TGTGCCAGCAGTGATGGTTGGTCCAGGGGCCCTGGCTACACCTTC. This sequence encodes CASSDGWSRGPGYTF.